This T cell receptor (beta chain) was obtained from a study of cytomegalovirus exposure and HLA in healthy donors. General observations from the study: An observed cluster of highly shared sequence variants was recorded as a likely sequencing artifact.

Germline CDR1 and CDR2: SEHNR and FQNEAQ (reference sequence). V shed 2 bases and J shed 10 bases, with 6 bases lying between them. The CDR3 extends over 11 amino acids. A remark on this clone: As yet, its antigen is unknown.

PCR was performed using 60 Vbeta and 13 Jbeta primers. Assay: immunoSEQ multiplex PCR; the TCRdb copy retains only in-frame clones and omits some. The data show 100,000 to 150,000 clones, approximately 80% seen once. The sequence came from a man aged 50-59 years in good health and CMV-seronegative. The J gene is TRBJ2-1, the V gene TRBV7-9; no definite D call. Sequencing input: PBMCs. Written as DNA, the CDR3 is TGTGCCAGCAGCTTATCGGTGGAGCAGTTCTTC. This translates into CASSLSVEQFF. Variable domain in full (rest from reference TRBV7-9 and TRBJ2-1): DTGVSQNPRHKITKRGQNVTFRCDPISEHNRLYWYRQTLGQGPEFLTYFQNEAQLEKSRLLSDRFSAERPKGSFSTLEIQRTEQGDSAMYLCASSLSVEQFFGPGTRLTVL.